This passage covers 12 T cell receptor beta chains from one sample sequenced in a study of graft-versus-host responses after intestinal transplantation. TCRdb keeps only in-frame clones here, not all; method: immunoSEQ multiplex PCR. The data show some 140,000 clones, more than 90% seen once. These TCRs' antigens remain unknown. The sequencing here drew on unstimulated CD4+ T cells sorted from spleen or lymph node cells, taken before intestinal transplant. These receptors were collected from a human donor who received an intestinal transplant.

The chain links TRBV6-5 to TRBJ2-7; 9 nucleotides align to TRBD1. The V gene's germline CDR1 is MNHEY and CDR2 SVGAGI. Trimming at V came to 4 bases and at J to 3 bases, leaving 4 bases not matched to a gene. This CDR3 is built from 14 residues. The CDR3 bases are TGTGCCAGCAGTTCCTCGGGACAGGGCTACGAGCAGTACTTC. Translated: CASSSSGQGYEQYF.

The J gene is TRBJ2-5, the V gene TRBV5-1; the D is unclear. The V gene lost 5 bases and the J gene lost 5 bases, with 10 bases spanning the gap. The length of the CDR3 is 12 residues. The germline V gene has CDR1 SGHRS and CDR2 YFSETQ. In nucleotides, the CDR3 is TGCGCCAGCAGTTCACAGTTTGAGACCCAGTACTTC. This gives the protein CASSSQFETQYF.

The V gene is TRBV6-6, the J gene TRBJ1-5; D is perhaps TRBD1 (6 bases). Germline V gene sequence: CDR1 MNHNY, CDR2 SVGAGI (reference sequence). Trimming pared 8 bases from V and 3 bases from J, leaving 11 bases between. The CDR3 runs 13 residues. CDR3 residues: CASSYRDNQPQHF. The CDR3 DNA is TGTGCCAGCTCGTACAGGGACAATCAGCCCCAGCATTTT.

The rearrangement uses TRBV11-3 and TRBJ2-3, with D perhaps matching TRBD1 (6 bases). CDR1 is SGHNT and CDR2 is YENEEA in the germline V gene. V was cut by 1 base and J by 6 bases, with 14 bases left in between. The CDR3 is 15 residues long. CDR3 loop: CASSLVGKGVDTQYF. DNA for the CDR3: TGTGCCAGCAGCTTAGTAGGAAAGGGGGTGGATACGCAGTATTTT.

This chain joins TRBV6-1 and TRBJ1-1; D possibly corresponds to TRBD1 (5 bases). The CDR3 extends over 13 amino acids. V lost 2 bases and J 1 base, leaving 5 bases between the germline ends. Germline-derived CDR1 and CDR2 are MNHNS and SASEGT. The CDR3 sequence is CASSERGNTEAFF. The CDR3 nucleotides are TGTGCCAGCAGTGAAAGGGGGAACACTGAAGCTTTCTTT.

The chain carries TRBV4-1 and TRBJ2-2, with D perhaps matching TRBD1 or TRBD2 (6 bases each). Per the germline V gene, CDR1 is MGHRA and CDR2 is YSYEKL. Trimming pared 1 base from V and 0 bases from J, leaving 9 bases between. The CDR3 runs 16 residues. CDR3 nucleotides: TGCGCCAGCAGCCAAGGGAGGGACACGAACACCGGGGAGCTGTTTTTT. It specifies CASSQGRDTNTGELFF.

The chain links TRBV7-9 to TRBJ2-7; D may be TRBD1 or TRBD2 (6 bases each). Trimming left V 3 bases short and J 2 bases short, with 11 bases between. Germline loops: CDR1 SEHNR, CDR2 FQNEAQ (reference sequence). The CDR3 has 14 residues. CDR3 amino acids: CASSLNREAYEQYF. The CDR3 DNA sequence: TGTGCCAGCAGCTTGAACAGGGAGGCCTACGAGCAGTACTTC.

This chain uses TRBV2 with TRBJ1-1; no reliable D call. Trimming shortened V by 3 bases and J by 5 bases, and 10 bases separated the two germline ends. CDR1 is SNHLY, CDR2 FYNNEI, per germline. The CDR3 sequence is 13 residues long. The CDR3 reads CASSDQVETEAFF. The CDR3 region has the DNA TGTGCCAGCAGTGATCAGGTTGAGACTGAAGCTTTCTTT.

The J gene is TRBJ2-7, the V gene TRBV6-6, with 7 bases that match TRBD1. The CDR3 runs to 13 residues. Germline V lookup: CDR1 MNHNY, CDR2 SVGAGI (reference sequence). V gave up 2 bases and J gave up 3 bases; unmatched junction bases: 1. CDR3 DNA sequence: TGTGCCAGCAGTTACGACAGGGACTACGAGCAGTACTTC. It is translated as CASSYDRDYEQYF.

The chain carries TRBV6-6 and TRBJ1-3; no definite D call. The CDR3 extends over 11 amino acids. Germline V gene sequence: CDR1 MNHNY, CDR2 SVGAGI (reference sequence). CDR3 DNA sequence: TGTGCTGTGTGGGCGGGAAACACCATATATTTT. This codes for CAVWAGNTIYF.

The rearrangement uses TRBV19 and TRBJ1-5, with D possibly being TRBD1 (5 bases). CDR3 length equals 15 residues. Looked up from germline, CDR1 is LNHDA and CDR2 is SQIVND (reference sequence). Trimming took off 8 bases at V and 0 bases at J, with 14 bases between the two ends. This CDR3 is CASATGPYSNQPQHF. The CDR3 DNA is TGTGCCAGTGCCACGGGACCCTATAGCAATCAGCCCCAGCATTTT.

The chain couples TRBV4-2 to TRBJ1-1; 7 bases are shared with TRBD1. The CDR3 sequence is 16 residues long. Germline CDR1 and CDR2: LGHNA and YNFKEQ. Trimming removed 1 base from V and 2 bases from J; junction bases left unmatched: 7. DNA of the CDR3: TGTGCCAGCAGCCAAGCTGAGGGGGCACTCAACACTGAAGCTTTCTTT. The encoded protein is CASSQAEGALNTEAFF.